This TCR beta chain is from a study of OX40 agonist ivuxolimab in advanced cancers. Blood got drawn at baseline, again on cycle 4 day 1, and then on cycle 7 day 1. Findings and limits, study-wide: Dosing at 0.1 to 3.0 mg/kg was accompanied by clonal expansion of CD4+ and CD8+ blood T cells by week 6. Expansion of clones was among the lowest in partial responders at 0.1-3.0 mg/kg.

Note on this clone: Its antigen remains unidentified.

The CDR3 spans 14 residues. V lost 1 base and J lost 4, with 11 bases in between. Germline lookup yields CDR1 MNHEY and CDR2 SMNVEV (reference sequence). Here immunoSEQ multiplex PCR was the method, and the copy in TCRdb shows in-frame clones only, minus some. The data contain 9,500 to 15,000 clones, 69% of them singletons. V is TRBV27 and J is TRBJ2-7, with no clear D. This TCR was recovered from an adult with an advanced solid tumor such as melanoma, head and neck, liver or kidney cancer. The sample consisted of CD4+ or CD8+ T cells sorted from blood, taken in a trial of the OX40 agonist ivuxolimab. The chain's CDR3 is CASSLYGIPYEQYF. Here the CDR3 DNA reads TGTGCCAGCAGTTTATACGGAATCCCGTACGAGCAGTACTTC.